This T cell receptor beta chain was profiled in a study of vaccination effects on CD4 cells after COVID-19. About the research overall: Every participant took two doses of the BNT162b2 or mRNA-1273 vaccine.

This clone was detected a few times. Its matching antigen is unknown. Findings of the study overall: Convalescent patients were few in the study, and early post-infection timepoints were absent.

CDR1 is SGHDT, CDR2 YYEEEE, per germline. V was cut by 3 bases and J by 4 bases, with 11 bases left in between. CDR3 length: 15 residues. ViraFEST expansion of antigen-specific CD4+ T cells with viral peptide pools preceded sequencing. Subsequent to 10 days of culture, CD4+ T cells were isolated. According to the study, vaccine recipients showed no prior SARS-CoV-2 infection and negative nucleocapsid antibodies. Each culture well received over 1.5 million PBMC. These cells were then cultured in IMDM with around 9.6 IU/ml IL-2 and around 10 ug/ml peptides. Each culture had half its medium swapped for IL-2 medium on days 3 and 7. The table came from immunoSEQ multiplex PCR; TCRdb's copy has only in-frame clones and leaves some out. The profile shows some 68,000 clones, 80% of them singletons.

The rearrangement uses TRBV5-6 and TRBJ1-6, with D possibly matching TRBD1 (5 bases). The clonotype comes from a human donor who received a COVID-19 vaccine. Sample: CD4+ T cells from PBMCs cultured with SARS-CoV-2 spike peptides, taken before COVID-19 vaccination. DNA of the CDR3: TGTGCCAGCAGCTACGGGACGCATTATAATTCACCCCTCCACTTT. Amino acid sequence: CASSYGTHYNSPLHF.